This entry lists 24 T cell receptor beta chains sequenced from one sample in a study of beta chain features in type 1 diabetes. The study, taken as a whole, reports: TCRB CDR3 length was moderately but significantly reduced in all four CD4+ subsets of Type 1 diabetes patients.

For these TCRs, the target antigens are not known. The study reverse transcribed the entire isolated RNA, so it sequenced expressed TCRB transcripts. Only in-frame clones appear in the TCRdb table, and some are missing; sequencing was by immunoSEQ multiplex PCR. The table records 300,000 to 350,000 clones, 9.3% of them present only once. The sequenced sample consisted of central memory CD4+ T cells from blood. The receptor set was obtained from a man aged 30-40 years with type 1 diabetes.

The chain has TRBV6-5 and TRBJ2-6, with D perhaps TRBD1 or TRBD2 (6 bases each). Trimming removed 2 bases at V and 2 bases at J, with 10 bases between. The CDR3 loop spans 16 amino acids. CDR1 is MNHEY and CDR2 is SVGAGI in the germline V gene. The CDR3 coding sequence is TGTGCCAGCAGTTACGGGGGGCGCACTGGGGCCAACGTCCTGACTTTC. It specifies CASSYGGRTGANVLTF.

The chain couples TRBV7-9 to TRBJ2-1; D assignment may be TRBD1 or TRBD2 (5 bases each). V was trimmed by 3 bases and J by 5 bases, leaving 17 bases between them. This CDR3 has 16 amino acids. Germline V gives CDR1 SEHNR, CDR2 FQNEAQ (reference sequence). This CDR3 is CASSLRGAQDNNEQFF. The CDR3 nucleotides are TGTGCCAGCAGCTTGCGAGGGGCCCAGGATAACAATGAGCAGTTCTTC. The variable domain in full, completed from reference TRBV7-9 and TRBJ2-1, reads DTGVSQNPRHKITKRGQNVTFRCDPISEHNRLYWYRQTLGQGPEFLTYFQNEAQLEKSRLLSDRFSAERPKGSFSTLEIQRTEQGDSAMYLCASSLRGAQDNNEQFFGPGTRLTVL.

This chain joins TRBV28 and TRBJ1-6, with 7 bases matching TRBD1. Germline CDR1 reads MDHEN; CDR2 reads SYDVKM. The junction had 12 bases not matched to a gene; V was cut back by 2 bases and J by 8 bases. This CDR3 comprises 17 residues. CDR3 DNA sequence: TGTGCCAGCAGTTTAAGCCAGGGGGGAAGAGTGGATTCACCCCTCCACTTT. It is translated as CASSLSQGGRVDSPLHF.

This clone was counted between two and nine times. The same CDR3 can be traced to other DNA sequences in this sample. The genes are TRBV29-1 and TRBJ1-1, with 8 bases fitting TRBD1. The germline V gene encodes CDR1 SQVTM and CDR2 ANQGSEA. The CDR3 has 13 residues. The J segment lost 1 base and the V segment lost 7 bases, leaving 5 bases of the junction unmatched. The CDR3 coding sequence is TGCAGCGCTTCCGGACAGGGGAACACTGAAGCTTTCTTT. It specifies CSASGQGNTEAFF.

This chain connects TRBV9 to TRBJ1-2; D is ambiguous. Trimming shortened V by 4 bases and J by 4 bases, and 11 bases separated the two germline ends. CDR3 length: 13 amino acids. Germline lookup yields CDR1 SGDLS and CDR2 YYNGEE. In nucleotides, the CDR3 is TGTGCCAGCAGCCATTCGTCGAGCTATGGCTACACCTTC. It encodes CASSHSSSYGYTF.

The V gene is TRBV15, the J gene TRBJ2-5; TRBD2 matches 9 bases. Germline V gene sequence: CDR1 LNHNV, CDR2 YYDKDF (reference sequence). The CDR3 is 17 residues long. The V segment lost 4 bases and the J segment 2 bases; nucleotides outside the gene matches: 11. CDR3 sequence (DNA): TGTGCCACCAGCATCTTAGCGGGGGCAGCCGTACAAGAGACCCAGTACTTC. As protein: CATSILAGAAVQETQYF.

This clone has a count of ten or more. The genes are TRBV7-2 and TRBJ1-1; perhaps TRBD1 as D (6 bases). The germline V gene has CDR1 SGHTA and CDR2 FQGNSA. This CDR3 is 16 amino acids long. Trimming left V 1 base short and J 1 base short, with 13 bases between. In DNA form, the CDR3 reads TGTGCCAGCAGCTTAGAAACAGGGTTGAAGAACACTGAAGCTTTCTTT. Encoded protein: CASSLETGLKNTEAFF.

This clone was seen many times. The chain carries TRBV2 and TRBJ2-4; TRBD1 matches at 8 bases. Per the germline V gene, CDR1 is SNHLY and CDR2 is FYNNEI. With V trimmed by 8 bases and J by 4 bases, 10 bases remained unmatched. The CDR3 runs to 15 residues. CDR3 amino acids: CASSTFGQGKNIQYF. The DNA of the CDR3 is TGTGCCAGCTCCACTTTCGGACAGGGAAAAAACATTCAGTACTTC.

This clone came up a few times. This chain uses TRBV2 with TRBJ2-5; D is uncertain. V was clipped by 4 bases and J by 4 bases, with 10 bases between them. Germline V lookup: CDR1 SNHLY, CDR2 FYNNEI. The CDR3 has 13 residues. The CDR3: CASSVGSRETQYF. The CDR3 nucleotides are TGTGCCAGCAGTGTCGGTAGCCGAGAGACCCAGTACTTC.

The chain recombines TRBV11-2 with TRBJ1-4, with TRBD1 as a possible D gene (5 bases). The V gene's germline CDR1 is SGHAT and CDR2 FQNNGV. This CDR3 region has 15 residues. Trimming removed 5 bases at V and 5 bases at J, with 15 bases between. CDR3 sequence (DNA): TGTGCCAGCAGCGCTGGGGGGGTACCGAATGAAAAACTGTTTTTT. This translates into CASSAGGVPNEKLFF.

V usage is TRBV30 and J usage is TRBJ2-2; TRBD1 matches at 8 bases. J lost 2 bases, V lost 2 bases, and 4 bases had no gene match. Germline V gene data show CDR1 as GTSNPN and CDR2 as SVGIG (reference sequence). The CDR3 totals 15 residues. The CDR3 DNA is TGTGCCTGGAGTCGGGGACAGGCTAACACCGGGGAGCTGTTTTTT. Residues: CAWSRGQANTGELFF.

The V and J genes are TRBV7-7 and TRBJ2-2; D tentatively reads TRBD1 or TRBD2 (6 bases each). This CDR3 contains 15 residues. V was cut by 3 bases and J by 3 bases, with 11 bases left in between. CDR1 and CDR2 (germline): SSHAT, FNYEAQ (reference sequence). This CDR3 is CASSFRGGDTGELFF. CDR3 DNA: TGTGCCAGCAGCTTCAGGGGAGGAGACACCGGGGAGCTGTTTTTT.

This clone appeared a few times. CDR3 protein: CASSREGVLDLDGYTF. The CDR3 DNA reads as TGTGCCAGCAGCAGAGAAGGGGTATTGGATCTGGATGGCTACACCTTC. The chain employs TRBV5-4 and TRBJ1-2; a possible D gene is TRBD1 (5 bases). The CDR3 length is 16 residues. With 4 bases removed from V and 6 bases from J, the gap between germline ends came to 22 bases. Germline values: CDR1 SGHNT, CDR2 YYREEE (reference sequence).

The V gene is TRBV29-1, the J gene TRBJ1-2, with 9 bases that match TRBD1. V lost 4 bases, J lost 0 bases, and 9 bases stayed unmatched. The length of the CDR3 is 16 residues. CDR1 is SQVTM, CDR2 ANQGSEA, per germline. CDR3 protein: CSVAPGQGITNYGYTF. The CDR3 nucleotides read TGCAGCGTTGCTCCGGGACAGGGTATTACTAACTATGGCTACACCTTC.

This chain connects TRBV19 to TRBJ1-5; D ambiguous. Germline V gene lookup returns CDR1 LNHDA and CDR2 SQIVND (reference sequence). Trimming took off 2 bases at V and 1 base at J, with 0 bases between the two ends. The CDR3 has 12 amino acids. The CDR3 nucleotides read TGTGCCAGTAGTATAAGCAATCAGCCCCAGCATTTT. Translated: CASSISNQPQHF.

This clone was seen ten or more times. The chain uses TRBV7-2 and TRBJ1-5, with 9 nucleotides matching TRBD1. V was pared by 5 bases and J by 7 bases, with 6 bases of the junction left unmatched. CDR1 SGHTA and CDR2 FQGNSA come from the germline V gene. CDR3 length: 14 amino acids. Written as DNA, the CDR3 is TGTGCCAGCAGCATAGGGACAGGGAGACAGCCCCAGCATTTT. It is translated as CASSIGTGRQPQHF.

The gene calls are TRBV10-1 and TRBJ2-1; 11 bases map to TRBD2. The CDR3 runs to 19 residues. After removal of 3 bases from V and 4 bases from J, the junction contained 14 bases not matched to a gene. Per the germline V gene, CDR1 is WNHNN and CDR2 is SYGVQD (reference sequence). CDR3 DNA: TGCGCCAGCAGTGAAGGGGCTAGCGGGGGGACCCCTACATACAATGAGCAGTTCTTC. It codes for CASSEGASGGTPTYNEQFF.

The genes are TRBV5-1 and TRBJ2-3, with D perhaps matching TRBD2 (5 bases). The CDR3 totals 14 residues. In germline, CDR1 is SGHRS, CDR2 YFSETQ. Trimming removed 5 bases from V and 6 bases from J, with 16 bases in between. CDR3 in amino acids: CASSLRTGSDTQYF. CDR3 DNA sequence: TGCGCCAGCAGTCTCCGGACTGGTTCGGATACGCAGTATTTT.

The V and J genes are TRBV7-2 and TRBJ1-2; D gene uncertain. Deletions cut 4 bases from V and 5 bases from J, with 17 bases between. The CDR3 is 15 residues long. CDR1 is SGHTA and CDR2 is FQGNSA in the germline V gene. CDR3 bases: TGTGCCAGCAGCTGGAGAACGGGGTCCGATTATGGCTACACCTTC. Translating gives CASSWRTGSDYGYTF.

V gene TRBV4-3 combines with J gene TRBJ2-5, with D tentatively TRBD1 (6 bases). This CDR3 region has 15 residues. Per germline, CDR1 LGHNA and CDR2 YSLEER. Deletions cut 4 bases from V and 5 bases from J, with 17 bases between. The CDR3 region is CASSPSYRDEETQYF. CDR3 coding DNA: TGCGCCAGCAGCCCGTCCTACAGGGACGAGGAGACCCAGTACTTC.

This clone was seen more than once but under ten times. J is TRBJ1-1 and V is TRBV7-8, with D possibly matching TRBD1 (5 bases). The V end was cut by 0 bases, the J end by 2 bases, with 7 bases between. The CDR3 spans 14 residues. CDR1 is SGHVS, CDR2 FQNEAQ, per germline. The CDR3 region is CASSLAGGNTEAFF. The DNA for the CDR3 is TGTGCCAGCAGCTTAGCTGGGGGTAACACTGAAGCTTTCTTT.

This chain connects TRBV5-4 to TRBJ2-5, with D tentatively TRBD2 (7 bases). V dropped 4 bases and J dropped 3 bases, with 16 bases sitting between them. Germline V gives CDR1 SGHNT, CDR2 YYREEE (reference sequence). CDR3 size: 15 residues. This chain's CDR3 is CASSRGAPPKETQYF. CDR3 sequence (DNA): TGTGCCAGCAGCCGGGGGGCTCCTCCAAAAGAGACCCAGTACTTC. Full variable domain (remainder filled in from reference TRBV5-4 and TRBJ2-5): ETGVTQSPTHLIKTRGQQVTLRCSSQSGHNTVSWYQQALGQGPQFIFQYYREEENGRGNFPPRFSGLQFPNYSSELNVNALELDDSALYLCASSRGAPPKETQYFGPGTRLLVL.

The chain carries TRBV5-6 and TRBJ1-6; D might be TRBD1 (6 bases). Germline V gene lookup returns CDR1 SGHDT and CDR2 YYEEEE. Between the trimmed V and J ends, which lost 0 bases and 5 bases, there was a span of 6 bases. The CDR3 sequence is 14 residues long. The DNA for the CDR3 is TGTGCCAGCAGCTTGGGACAGGATAATTCACCCCTCCACTTT. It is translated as CASSLGQDNSPLHF.

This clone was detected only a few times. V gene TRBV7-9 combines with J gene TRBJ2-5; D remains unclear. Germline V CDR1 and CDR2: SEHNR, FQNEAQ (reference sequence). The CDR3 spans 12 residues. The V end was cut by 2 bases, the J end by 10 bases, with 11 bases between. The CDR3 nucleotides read TGTGCCAGCAGCTTAACTTCCGTGGACCAGTACTTC. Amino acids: CASSLTSVDQYF.